A single sample is the source of the 3 T cell receptor beta chains below, sequenced in a study of vaccination and CD4 T cells after COVID-19. Regarding treatment: roughly ten-day PBMC culture with coronavirus spike peptide pools or control peptides (ViraFEST assay). Oncomine TCR Beta short-read sequencing was applied to DNA from cultured CD4+ T cells. MiXCR, run by TCRdb on the PCR reads, gives a single entry per CDR3 protein. Among some 9,000 distinct CDR3 sequences listed, approximately 67% were seen once. These receptors lack a known antigen. Here the sequenced sample was CD4+ T cells from blood, cultured in vitro, taken before SARS-CoV-2 vaccination. Receptors were obtained from a human donor who had recovered from COVID-19.

This chain links TRBV7-9 with TRBJ2-3; D is perhaps TRBD2 (6 bases). The CDR3 is 14 amino acids. Trimming stripped 3 bases from V and 3 bases from J, with 10 bases between. Germline CDR1 reads SEHNR; CDR2 reads FQNEAQ (reference sequence). As DNA, the CDR3 is TGTGCCAGCAGCTTCGGACTATCGACAGATACGCAGTATTTT. Translation: CASSFGLSTDTQYF.

The rearrangement uses TRBV6-1 and TRBJ1-1, with TRBD1 matching over 8 bases. The CDR3 runs 14 residues. Germline V CDR1 and CDR2: MNHNS, SASEGT. With V trimmed by 3 bases and J by 1 base, 1 base remained unmatched. The CDR3 reads CASSDRGQNTEAFF. In DNA, the CDR3 is TGTGCCAGCAGTGACAGGGGGCAGAACACTGAAGCTTTCTTT.

The table lists this clonotype with a count of one. The V call is TRBV20-1, the J call TRBJ1-6, with a weak D call TRBD1 (5 bases). Per germline, CDR1 DFQATT and CDR2 SNEGSKA (reference sequence). V was cut by 6 bases and J by 7 bases, with 13 bases left in between. The CDR3 loop spans 13 amino acids. CDR3 in amino acids: CSASGTVNSPLHF. In DNA form, the CDR3 reads TGCAGTGCCTCCGGGACCGTCAATTCACCCCTCCACTTT.